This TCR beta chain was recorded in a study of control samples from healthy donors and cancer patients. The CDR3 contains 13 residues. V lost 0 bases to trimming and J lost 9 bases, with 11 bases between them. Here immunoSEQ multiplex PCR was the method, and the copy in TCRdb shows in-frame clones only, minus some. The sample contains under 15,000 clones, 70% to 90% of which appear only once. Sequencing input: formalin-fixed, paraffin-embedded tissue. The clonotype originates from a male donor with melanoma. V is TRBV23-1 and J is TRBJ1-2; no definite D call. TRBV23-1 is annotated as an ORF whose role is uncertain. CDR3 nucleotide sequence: TGCGCCAGCAGTCAATCGGGGAAGAACAGCTACACCTTC. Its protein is CASSQSGKNSYTF.